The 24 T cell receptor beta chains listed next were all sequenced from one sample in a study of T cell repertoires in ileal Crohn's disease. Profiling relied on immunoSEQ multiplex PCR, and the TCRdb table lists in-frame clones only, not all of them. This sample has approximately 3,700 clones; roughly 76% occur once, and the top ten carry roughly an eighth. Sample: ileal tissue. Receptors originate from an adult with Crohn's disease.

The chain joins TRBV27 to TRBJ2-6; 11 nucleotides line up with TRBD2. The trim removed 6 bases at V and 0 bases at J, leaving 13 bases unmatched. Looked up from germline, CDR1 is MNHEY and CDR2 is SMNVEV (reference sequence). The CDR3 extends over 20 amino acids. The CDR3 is CASRPFFIAGGDSGANVLTF. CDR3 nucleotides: TGTGCCAGCAGGCCATTCTTCATAGCGGGAGGGGACTCTGGGGCCAACGTCCTGACTTTC.

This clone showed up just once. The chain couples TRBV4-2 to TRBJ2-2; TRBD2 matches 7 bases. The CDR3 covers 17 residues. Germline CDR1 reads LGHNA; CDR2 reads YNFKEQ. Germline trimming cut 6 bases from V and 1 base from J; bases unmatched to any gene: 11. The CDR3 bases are TGTGCCAGCAGGGGGGGACGGCGGGGGATGAACACCGGGGAGCTGTTTTTT. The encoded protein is CASRGGRRGMNTGELFF.

The CDR3 DNA reads as TGCGCCAGCAGTCTTTACGGAGGCATGAACACTGAAGCTTTCTTT. Residues: CASSLYGGMNTEAFF. The chain couples TRBV23-1 to TRBJ1-1, with D hard to call. TRBV23-1 is classed as an ORF, of uncertain function. Between the trimmed V and J ends, which lost 4 bases and 0 bases, there was a span of 12 bases. This CDR3 has 15 amino acids.

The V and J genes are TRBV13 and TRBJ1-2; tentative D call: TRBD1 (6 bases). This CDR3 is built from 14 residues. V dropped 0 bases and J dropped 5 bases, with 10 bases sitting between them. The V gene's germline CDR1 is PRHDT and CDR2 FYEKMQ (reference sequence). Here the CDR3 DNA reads TGTGCCAGCAGCTTAGGACAGGGACCGTATGGCTACACCTTC. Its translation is CASSLGQGPYGYTF.

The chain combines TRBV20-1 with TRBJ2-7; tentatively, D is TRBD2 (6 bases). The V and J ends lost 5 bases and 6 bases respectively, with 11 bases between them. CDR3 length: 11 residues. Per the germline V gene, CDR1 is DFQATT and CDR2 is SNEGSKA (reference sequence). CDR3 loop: CSAGDWREQYV. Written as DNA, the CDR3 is TGCAGTGCTGGGGACTGGCGCGAGCAGTACGTC.

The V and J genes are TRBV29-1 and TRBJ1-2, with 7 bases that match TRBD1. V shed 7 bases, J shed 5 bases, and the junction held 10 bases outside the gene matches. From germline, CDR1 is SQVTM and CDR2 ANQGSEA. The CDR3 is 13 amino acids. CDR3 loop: CSGYQGVEYGYTF. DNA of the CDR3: TGCAGCGGGTATCAGGGGGTTGAATATGGCTACACCTTC.

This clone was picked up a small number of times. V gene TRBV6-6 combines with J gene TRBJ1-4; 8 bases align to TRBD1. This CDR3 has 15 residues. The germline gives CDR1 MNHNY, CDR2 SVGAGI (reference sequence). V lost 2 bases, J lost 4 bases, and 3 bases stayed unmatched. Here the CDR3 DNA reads TGTGCCAGCAGTTACGGGGACAGGAGTAATGAAAAACTGTTTTTT. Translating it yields CASSYGDRSNEKLFF.

CDR3 nucleotide sequence: TGTGCCAGTAGTATTACTGGGGCCAACGTCCTGACTTTC. This gives the protein CASSITGANVLTF. V and J are TRBV19 and TRBJ2-6; no reliable D call. The CDR3 length is 13 residues. Deletions cut 3 bases from V and 2 bases from J, with 2 bases between. Per the germline V gene, CDR1 is LNHDA and CDR2 is SQIVND (reference sequence).

The CDR3 loop reads CASTSQGSGGYTF. The CDR3 nucleotides are TGTGCCAGCACCTCCCAGGGGTCAGGGGGCTACACCTTC. The chain joins TRBV5-4 to TRBJ1-2; D may be TRBD1 (6 bases). The CDR3 totals 13 residues. Trimming took 6 bases from V and 8 from J, leaving 17 bases between them. Germline V lookup: CDR1 SGHNT, CDR2 YYREEE (reference sequence).

In DNA form, the CDR3 reads TGTGCCAGCAGCGCATCAGCGGGAGGGCCCCAAGAGACCCAGTACTTC. This encodes CASSASAGGPQETQYF. This chain connects TRBV9 to TRBJ2-5, with 10 nucleotides matching TRBD2. Trimming cost V 3 bases and J 1 base; bases outside gene matches: 6. Germline CDR1 reads SGDLS; CDR2 reads YYNGEE. The CDR3 is 16 amino acids.

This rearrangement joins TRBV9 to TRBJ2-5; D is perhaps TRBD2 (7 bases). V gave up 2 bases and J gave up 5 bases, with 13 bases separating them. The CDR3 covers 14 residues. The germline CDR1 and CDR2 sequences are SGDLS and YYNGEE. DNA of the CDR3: TGTGCCAGCAGCGTTGGGGGGGGCAGTGAGACCCAGTACTTC. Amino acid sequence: CASSVGGGSETQYF.

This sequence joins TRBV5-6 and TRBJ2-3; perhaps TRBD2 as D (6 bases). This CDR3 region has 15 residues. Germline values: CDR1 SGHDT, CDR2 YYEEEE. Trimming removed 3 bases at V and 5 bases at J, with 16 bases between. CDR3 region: CASSSVGGGGDTQYF. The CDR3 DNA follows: TGTGCCAGCAGCTCCGTCGGGGGTGGAGGAGATACGCAGTATTTT.

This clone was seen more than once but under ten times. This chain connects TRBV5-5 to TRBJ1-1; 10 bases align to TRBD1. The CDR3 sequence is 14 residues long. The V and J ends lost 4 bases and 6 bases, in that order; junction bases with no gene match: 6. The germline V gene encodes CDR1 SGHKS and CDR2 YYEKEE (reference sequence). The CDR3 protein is CASSATGGSPEAFF. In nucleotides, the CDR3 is TGTGCCAGCAGCGCGACAGGGGGCAGCCCTGAAGCTTTCTTT. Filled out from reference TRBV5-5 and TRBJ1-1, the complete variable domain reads DAGVTQSPTHLIKTRGQQVTLRCSPISGHKSVSWYQQVLGQGPQFIFQYYEKEERGRGNFPDRFSARQFPNYSSELNVNALLLGDSALYLCASSATGGSPEAFFGQGTRLTVV.

DNA of the CDR3: TGTGCCATCAGAGTGGGGGCAGGGACAGATACGCAGTATTTT. It is translated as CAIRVGAGTDTQYF. The chain has TRBV10-3 and TRBJ2-3; tentative D call: TRBD1 (6 bases). CDR1 ENHRY and CDR2 SYGVKD come from the germline V gene. CDR3 length equals 14 residues. The V and J ends lost 6 bases and 3 bases respectively, with 13 bases between them.

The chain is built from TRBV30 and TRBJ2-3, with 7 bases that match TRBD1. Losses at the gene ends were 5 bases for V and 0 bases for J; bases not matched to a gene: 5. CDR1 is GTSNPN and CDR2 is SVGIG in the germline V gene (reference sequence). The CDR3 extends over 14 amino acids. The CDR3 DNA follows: TGTGCCTGGGATGACAGGGCAAGCACAGATACGCAGTATTTT. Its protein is CAWDDRASTDTQYF.

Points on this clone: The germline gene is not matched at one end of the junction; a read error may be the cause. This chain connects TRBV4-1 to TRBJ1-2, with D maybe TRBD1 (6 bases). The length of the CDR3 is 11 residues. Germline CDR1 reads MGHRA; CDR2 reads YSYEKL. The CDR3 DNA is TGCGCCAGCAGCCAAGTGGGACATCGCGTATTC. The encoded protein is CASSQVGHRVF.

For the CDR3, the DNA is TGTGCCAGCAGCTTCGGAGAGACCCAGTACTTC. It is translated as CASSFGETQYF. The genes are TRBV11-2 and TRBJ2-5; no clear D gene. V dropped 3 bases and J dropped 4 bases, with 3 bases sitting between them. The CDR3 has 11 amino acids. The V gene's germline CDR1 is SGHAT and CDR2 FQNNGV. The full variable domain, in which reference TRBV11-2 and TRBJ2-5 provide the parts outside the CDR3, is EAGVAQSPRYKIIEKRQSVAFWCNPISGHATLYWYQQILGQGPKLLIQFQNNGVVDDSQLPKDRFSAERLKGVDSTLKIQPAKLEDSAVYLCASSFGETQYFGPGTRLLVL.

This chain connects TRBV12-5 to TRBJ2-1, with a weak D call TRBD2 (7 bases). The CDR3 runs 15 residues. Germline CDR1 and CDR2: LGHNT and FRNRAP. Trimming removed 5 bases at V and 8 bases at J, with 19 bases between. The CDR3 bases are TGTGCTAGTGGTGGGGGGGCTAGATATTTCGATGAGCAGTTCTTC. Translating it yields CASGGGARYFDEQFF.

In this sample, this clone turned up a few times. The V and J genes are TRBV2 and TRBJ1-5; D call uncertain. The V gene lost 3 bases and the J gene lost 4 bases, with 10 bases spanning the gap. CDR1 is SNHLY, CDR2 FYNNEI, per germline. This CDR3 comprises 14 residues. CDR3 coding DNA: TGTGCCAGCAGTGAGCAGGCCCGAAATCAGCCCCAGCATTTT. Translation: CASSEQARNQPQHF.

CDR3 loop: CASSSPLGQRNTEAFF. CDR3 in DNA: TGTGCCAGCAGCTCTCCCCTCGGACAAAGGAACACTGAAGCTTTCTTT. The chain links TRBV11-2 to TRBJ1-1; tentative D call: TRBD1 (5 bases). This CDR3 comprises 16 residues. CDR1 is SGHAT, CDR2 FQNNGV, per germline. V lost 4 bases and J lost 1, with 16 bases in between.

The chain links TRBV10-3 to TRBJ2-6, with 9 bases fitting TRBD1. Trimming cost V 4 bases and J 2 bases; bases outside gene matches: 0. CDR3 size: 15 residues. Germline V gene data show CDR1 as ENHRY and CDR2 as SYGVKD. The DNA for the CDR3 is TGTGCCATCAGTGGGACAGGGGCTGGGGCCAACGTCCTGACTTTC. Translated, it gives CAISGTGAGANVLTF.

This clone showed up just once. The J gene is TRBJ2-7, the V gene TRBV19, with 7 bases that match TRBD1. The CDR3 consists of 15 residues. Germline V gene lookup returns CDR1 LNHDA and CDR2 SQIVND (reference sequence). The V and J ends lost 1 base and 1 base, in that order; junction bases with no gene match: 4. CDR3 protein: CASSIARTGSYEQYF. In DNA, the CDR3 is TGTGCCAGTAGTATAGCCCGGACAGGTTCCTACGAGCAGTACTTC.

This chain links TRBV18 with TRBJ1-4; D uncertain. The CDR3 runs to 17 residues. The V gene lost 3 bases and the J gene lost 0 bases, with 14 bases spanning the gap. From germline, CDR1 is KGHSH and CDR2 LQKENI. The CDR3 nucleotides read TGTGCCAGCTCACCCTCCGCGAAGATTGCAACTAATGAAAAACTGTTTTTT. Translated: CASSPSAKIATNEKLFF.

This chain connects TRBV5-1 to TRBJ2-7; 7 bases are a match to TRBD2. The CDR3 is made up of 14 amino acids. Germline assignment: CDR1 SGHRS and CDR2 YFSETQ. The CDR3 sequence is CASSRGEGGYEQYV. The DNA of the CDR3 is TGTGCCAGCAGCCGGGGGGAGGGAGGCTACGAGCAGTACGTC.